Shown below are 4 T cell receptor beta chains from a single sample sequenced in a study of PD-L1 blockade in urothelial cancer. The table came from immunoSEQ multiplex PCR; TCRdb's copy has only in-frame clones and leaves some out. The profile shows around 45,000 clones, around 88% of them singletons. The specimen comprised PBMCs, sampled around atezolizumab (anti-PD-L1) treatment. Receptor source: an elderly man with urothelial cancer.

This rearrangement joins TRBV6-5 to TRBJ2-7, with 9 bases fitting TRBD1. V shed 11 bases and J 5 bases; nucleotides not matched to a gene: 16. Looked up from germline, CDR1 is MNHEY and CDR2 is SVGAGI. The CDR3 contains 15 residues. CDR3 amino acids: CALWGSGQGHHEQYF. CDR3 bases: TGTGCCCTGTGGGGATCGGGACAGGGTCATCACGAGCAGTACTTC.

This chain connects TRBV18 to TRBJ1-5; the D is unclear. Per germline, CDR1 KGHSH and CDR2 LQKENI. The CDR3 is 14 amino acids. Trimming cost V 4 bases and J 3 bases, with 10 bases left between them. The CDR3 region is CASSRRENNQPQHF. As DNA, the CDR3 is TGTGCCAGCTCACGACGGGAAAACAATCAGCCCCAGCATTTT. The variable domain in full, with the rest retrieved from reference TRBV18 and TRBJ1-5, is NAGVMQNPRHLVRRRGQEARLRCSPMKGHSHVYWYRQLPEEGLKFMVYLQKENIIDESGMPKERFSAEFPKEGPSILRIQQVVRGDSAAYFCASSRRENNQPQHFGDGTRLSIL.

The V and J genes are TRBV5-1 and TRBJ2-7; 14 nucleotides match TRBD2. Germline-derived CDR1 and CDR2 are SGHRS and YFSETQ. The CDR3 contains 19 residues. J gave up 7 bases and V 4 bases, and 19 bases lay outside the gene matches. In DNA form, the CDR3 reads TGCGCCAGCAGCGGCGGACTAGCGGGAGGAGGGCCCTGGAGGAGTGAGCAGTACTTC. Translated, it gives CASSGGLAGGGPWRSEQYF.

This clone has only a few counts. J is TRBJ1-1 and V is TRBV28, with no clear D. V lost 6 bases to trimming and J lost 4 bases, with 12 bases between them. Germline V lookup: CDR1 MDHEN, CDR2 SYDVKM. This CDR3 is built from 13 residues. CDR3: CASSPFRRTEAFF. CDR3 sequence (DNA): TGTGCCAGCAGCCCCTTTCGTCGCACTGAAGCTTTCTTT.